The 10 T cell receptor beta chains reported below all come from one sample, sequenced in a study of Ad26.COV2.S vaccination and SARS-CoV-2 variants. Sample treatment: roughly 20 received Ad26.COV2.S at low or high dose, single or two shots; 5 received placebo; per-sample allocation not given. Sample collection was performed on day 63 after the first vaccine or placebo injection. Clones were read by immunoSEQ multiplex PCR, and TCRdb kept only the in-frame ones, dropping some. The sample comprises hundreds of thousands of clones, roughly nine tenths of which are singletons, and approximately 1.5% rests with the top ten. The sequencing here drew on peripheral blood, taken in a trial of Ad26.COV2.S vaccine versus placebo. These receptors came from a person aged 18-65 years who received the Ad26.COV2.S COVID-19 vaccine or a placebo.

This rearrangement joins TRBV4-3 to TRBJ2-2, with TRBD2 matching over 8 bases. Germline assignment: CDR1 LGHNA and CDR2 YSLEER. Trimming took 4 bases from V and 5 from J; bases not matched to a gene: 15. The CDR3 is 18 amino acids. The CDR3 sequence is CASSPLGGSGGRTGELFF. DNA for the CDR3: TGCGCCAGCAGCCCCCTAGGAGGGTCGGGGGGGCGAACCGGGGAGCTGTTTTTT.

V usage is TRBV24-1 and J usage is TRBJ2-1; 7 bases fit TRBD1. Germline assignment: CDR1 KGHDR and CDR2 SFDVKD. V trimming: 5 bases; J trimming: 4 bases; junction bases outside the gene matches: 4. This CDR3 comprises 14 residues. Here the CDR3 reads CATSAVTGYNEQFF. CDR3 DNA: TGTGCCACCAGTGCCGTGACAGGGTACAATGAGCAGTTCTTC.

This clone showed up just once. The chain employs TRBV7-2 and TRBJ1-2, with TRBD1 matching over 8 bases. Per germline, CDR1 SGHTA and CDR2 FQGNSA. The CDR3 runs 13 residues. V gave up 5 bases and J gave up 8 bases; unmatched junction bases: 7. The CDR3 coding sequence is TGTGCCAGCAGCGTAGGACAGGGTTTCGGCTACACCTTC. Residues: CASSVGQGFGYTF. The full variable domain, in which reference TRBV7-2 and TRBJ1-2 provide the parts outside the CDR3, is GAGVSQSPSNKVTEKGKDVELRCDPISGHTALYWYRQSLGQGLEFLIYFQGNSAPDKSGLPSDRFSAERTGGSVSTLTIQRTQQEDSAVYLCASSVGQGFGYTFGSGTRLTVV.

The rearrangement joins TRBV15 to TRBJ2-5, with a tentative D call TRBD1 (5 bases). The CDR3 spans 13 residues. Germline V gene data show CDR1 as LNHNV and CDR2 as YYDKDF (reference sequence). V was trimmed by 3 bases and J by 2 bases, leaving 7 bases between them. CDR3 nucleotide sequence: TGTGCCACCAGCAGCCAGGGTCAAGAGACCCAGTACTTC. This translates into CATSSQGQETQYF.

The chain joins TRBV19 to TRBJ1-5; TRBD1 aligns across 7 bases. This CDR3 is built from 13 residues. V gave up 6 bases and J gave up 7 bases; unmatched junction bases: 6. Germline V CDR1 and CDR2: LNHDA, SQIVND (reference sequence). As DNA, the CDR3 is TGTGCCAGTAGCCCTACAGGGGTCCAGCCCCAGCATTTT. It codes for CASSPTGVQPQHF.

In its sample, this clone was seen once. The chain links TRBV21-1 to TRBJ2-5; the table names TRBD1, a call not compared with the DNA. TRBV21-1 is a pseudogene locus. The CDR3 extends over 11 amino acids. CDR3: CASSPPKTQYF. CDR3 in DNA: TGTGCCAGCAGCCCCCCCAAGACCCAGTACTTC.

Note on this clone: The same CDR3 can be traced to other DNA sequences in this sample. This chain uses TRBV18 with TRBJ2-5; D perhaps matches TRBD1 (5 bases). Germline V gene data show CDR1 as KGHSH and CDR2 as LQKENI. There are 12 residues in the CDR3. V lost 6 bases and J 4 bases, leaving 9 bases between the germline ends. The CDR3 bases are TGTGCCAGCTCGCCTACAGGAGAGACCCAGTACTTC. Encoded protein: CASSPTGETQYF.

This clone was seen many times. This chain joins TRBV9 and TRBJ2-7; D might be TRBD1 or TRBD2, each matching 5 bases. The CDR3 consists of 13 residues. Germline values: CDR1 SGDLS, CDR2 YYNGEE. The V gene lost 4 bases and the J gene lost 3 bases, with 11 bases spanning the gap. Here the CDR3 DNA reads TGTGCCAGCAGCCCAGCGGACAACTACGAGCAGTACTTC. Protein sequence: CASSPADNYEQYF.

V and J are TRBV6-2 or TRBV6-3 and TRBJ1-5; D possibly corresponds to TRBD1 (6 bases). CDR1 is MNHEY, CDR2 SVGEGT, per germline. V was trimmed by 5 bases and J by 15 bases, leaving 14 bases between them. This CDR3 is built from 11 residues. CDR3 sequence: CASSNTGRRHF. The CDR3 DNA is TGTGCCAGCAGTAATACAGGGCGCCGGCATTTT.

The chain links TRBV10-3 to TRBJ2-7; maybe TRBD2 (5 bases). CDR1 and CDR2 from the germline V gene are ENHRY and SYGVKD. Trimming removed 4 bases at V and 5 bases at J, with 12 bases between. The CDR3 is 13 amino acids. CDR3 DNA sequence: TGTGCCATCAGTGGGAACTCCGGGGACGAGCAGTACTTC. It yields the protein CAISGNSGDEQYF.